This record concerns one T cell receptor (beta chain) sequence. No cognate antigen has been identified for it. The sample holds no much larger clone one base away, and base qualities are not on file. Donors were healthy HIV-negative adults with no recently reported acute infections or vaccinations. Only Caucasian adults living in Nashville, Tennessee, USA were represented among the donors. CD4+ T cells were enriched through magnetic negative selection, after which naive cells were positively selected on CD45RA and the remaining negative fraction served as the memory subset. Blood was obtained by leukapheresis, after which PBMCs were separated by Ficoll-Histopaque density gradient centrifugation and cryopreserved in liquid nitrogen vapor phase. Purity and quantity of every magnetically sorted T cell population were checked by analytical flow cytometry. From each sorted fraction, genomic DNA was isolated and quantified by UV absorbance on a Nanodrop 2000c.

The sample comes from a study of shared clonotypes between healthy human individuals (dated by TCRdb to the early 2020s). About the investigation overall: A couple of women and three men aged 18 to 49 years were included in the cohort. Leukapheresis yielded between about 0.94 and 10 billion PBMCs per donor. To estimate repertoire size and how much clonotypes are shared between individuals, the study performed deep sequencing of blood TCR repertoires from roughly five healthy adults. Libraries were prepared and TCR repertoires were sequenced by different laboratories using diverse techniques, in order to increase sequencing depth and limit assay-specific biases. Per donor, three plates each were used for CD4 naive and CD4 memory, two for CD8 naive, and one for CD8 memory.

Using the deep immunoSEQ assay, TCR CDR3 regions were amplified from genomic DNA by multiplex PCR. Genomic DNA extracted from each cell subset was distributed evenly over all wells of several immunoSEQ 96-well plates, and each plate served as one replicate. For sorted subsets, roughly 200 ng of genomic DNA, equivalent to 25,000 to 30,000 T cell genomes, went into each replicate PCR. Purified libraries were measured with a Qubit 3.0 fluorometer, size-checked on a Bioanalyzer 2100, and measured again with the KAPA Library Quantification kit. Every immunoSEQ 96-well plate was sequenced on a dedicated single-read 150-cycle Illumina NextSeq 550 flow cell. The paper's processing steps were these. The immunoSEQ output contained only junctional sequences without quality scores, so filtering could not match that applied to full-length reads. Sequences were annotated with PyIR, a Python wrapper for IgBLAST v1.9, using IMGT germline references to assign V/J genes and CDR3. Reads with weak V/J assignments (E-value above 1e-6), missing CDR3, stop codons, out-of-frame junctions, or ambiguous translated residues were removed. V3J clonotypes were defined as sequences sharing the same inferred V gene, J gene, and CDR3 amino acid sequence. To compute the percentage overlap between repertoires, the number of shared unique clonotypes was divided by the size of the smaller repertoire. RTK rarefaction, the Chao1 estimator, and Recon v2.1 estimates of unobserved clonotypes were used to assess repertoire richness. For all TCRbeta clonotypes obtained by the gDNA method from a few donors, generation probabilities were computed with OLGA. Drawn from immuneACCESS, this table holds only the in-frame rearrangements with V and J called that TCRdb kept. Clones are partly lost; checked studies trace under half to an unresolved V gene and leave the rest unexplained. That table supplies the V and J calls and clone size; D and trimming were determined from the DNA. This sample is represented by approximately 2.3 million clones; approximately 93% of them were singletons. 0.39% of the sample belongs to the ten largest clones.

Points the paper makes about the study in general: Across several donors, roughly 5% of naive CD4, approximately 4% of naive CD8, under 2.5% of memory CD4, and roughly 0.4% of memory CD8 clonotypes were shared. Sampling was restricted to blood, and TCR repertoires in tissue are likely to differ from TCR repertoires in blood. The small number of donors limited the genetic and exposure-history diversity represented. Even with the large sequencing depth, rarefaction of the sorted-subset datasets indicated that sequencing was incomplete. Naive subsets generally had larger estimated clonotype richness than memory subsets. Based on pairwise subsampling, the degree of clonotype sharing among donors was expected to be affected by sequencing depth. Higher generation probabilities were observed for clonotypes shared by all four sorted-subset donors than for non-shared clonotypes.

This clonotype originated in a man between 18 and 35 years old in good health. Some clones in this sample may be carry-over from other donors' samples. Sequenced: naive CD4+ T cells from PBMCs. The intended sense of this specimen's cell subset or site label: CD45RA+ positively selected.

The DNA is TGTGCCAGTACCACGCGCCAGGGAAGCGGCTACACCTTC. Its coded protein is CASTTRQGSGYTF. The receptor chain draws on TRBV19 and TRBJ1-2; possibly the D gene is TRBD1, per 5 matching bases. From the germline V gene (reference sequence), CDR1 is LNHDA and CDR2 is SQIVND. There are 13 amino acids in the CDR3, from cysteine to phenylalanine inclusive. This entry keeps only the CDR3 DNA: 39 bases, framed from base 1. At the junction V is shortened by 7 bases and J by 8 bases, with 17 bases in between.